The present T cell receptor (beta chain) was sequenced within a study of molecular identifiers for immune sequencing clone quantification. Study results and caveats: Effector cells kept over 98% of their molecules in clones above 20 RNA copies, while naive cells kept under 1% there.

The authors built bulk TCR libraries by previously described methods with listed TCR primers. MiXCR, applied by TCRdb to the PCR reads, yields one record per CDR3 protein. Seen here are some 680,000 distinct CDR3 sequences, 25% observed once, and the top ten hold about 0.81%. Germline V lookup: CDR1 MDHEN, CDR2 SYDVKM. V trimming: 6 bases; J trimming: 1 base; junction bases outside the gene matches: 16. There are 19 residues in the CDR3. This clonotype was seen at least ten times. The antigen is undetermined. V usage is TRBV28 and J usage is TRBJ2-4; 9 positions match TRBD1. The TCR sequence derives from a human donor in good health. Some libraries in this study had Jurkat cell RNA spiked in. Sequenced: naive CD8+ T cells from blood, with Jurkat cell RNA spiked in. Subset reported: FACS-sorted CD8+CD4-CCR7+CD45RA+ naive T cells. Here the CDR3 reads CASSKMGQGIPYAKNIQYF. The CDR3 nucleotides are TGTGCCAGCAGCAAAATGGGACAGGGAATCCCCTATGCCAAAAACATTCAGTACTTC.